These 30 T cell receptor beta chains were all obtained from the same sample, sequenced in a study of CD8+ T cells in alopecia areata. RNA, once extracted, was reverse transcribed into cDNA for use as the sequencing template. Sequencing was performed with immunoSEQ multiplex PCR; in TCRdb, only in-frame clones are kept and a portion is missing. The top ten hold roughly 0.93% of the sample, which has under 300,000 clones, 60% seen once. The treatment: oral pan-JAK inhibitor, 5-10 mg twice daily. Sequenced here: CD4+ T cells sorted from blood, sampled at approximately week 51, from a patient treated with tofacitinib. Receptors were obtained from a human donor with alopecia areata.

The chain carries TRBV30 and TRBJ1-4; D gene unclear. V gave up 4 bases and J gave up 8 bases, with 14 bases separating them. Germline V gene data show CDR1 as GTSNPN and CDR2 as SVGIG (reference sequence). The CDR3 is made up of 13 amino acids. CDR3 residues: CAWKLLAGEKLFF. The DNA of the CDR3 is TGTGCCTGGAAACTTTTGGCTGGCGAAAAACTGTTTTTT.

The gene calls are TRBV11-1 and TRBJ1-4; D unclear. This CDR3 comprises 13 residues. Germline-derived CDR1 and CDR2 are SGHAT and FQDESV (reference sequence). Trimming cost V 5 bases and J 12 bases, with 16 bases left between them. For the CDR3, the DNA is TGTGCCAGCAGCACCTACGGTAACATGGAACTGTTTTTT. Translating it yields CASSTYGNMELFF.

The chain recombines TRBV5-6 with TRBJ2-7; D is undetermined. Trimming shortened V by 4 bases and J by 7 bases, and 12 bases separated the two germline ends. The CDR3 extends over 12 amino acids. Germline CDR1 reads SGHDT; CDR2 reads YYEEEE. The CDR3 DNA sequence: TGTGCCAGCAGCAAAATCCTCTTAGAGCAGTACTTC. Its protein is CASSKILLEQYF. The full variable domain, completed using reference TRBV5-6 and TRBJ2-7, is DAGVTQSPTHLIKTRGQQVTLRCSPKSGHDTVSWYQQALGQGPQFIFQYYEEEERQRGNFPDRFSGHQFPNYSSELNVNALLLGDSALYLCASSKILLEQYFGPGTRLTVT.

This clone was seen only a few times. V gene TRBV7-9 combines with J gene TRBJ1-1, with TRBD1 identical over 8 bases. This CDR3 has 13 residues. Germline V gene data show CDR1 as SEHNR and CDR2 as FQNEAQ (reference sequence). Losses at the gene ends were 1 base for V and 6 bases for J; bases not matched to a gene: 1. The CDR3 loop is CASSLGTGPEAFF. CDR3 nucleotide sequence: TGTGCCAGCAGCTTAGGGACAGGGCCTGAAGCTTTCTTT. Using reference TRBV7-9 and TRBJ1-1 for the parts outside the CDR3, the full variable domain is DTGVSQNPRHKITKRGQNVTFRCDPISEHNRLYWYRQTLGQGPEFLTYFQNEAQLEKSRLLSDRFSAERPKGSFSTLEIQRTEQGDSAMYLCASSLGTGPEAFFGQGTRLTVV.

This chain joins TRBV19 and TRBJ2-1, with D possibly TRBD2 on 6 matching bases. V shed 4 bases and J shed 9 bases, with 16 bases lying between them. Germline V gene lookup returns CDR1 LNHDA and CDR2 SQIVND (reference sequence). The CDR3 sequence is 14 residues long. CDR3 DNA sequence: TGTGCCAGTAGTAAGGGGACTGTACAAGTTGAGCAGTTCTTC. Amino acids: CASSKGTVQVEQFF. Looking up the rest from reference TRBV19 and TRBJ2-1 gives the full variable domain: DGGITQSPKYLFRKEGQNVTLSCEQNLNHDAMYWYRQDPGQGLRLIYYSQIVNDFQKGDIAEGYSVSREKKESFPLTVTSAQKNPTAFYLCASSKGTVQVEQFFGPGTRLTVL.

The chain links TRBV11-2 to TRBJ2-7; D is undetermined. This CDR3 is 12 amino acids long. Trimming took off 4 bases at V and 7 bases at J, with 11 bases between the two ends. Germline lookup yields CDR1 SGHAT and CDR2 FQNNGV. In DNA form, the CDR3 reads TGTGCCAGCAGCTCCACCCGGGTAGAGCAGTACTTC. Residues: CASSSTRVEQYF.

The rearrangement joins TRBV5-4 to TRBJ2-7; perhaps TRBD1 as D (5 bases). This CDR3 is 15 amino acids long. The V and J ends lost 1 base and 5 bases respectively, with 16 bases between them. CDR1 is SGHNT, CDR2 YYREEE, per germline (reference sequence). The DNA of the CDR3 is TGTGCCAGCAGCTTGTTTCGCAAGGGGCTAAACGAGCAGTACTTC. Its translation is CASSLFRKGLNEQYF.

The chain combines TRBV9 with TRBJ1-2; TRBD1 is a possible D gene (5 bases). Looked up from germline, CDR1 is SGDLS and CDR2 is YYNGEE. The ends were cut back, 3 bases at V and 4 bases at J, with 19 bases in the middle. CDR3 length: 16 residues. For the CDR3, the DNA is TGTGCCAGCAGCGCCGAACCGGGACGGACCCTCTATGGCTACACCTTC. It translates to CASSAEPGRTLYGYTF.

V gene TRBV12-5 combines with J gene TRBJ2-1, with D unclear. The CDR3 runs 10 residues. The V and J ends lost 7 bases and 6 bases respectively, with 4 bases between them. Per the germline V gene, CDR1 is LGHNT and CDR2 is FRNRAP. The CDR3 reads CASARNEQFF. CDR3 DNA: TGTGCTAGTGCCCGCAATGAGCAGTTCTTC.

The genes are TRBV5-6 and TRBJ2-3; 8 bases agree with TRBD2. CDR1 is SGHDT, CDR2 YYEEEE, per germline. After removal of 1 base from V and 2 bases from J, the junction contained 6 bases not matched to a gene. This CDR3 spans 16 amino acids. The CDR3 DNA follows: TGTGCCAGCAGCTTGTGGCGGGGGGCCGTCACAGATACGCAGTATTTT. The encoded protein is CASSLWRGAVTDTQYF.

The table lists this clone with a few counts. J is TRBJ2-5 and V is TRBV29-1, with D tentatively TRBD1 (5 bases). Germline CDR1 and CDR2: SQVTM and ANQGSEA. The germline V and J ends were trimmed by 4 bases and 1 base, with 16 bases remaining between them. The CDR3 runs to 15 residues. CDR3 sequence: CSVGPNRGSQETQYF. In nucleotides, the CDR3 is TGCAGCGTTGGCCCTAATAGGGGTAGCCAAGAGACCCAGTACTTC.

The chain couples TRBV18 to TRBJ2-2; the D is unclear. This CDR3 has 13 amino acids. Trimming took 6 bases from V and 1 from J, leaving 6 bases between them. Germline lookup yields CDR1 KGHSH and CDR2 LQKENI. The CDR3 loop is CASSPVNTGELFF. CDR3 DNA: TGTGCCAGCTCGCCCGTGAACACCGGGGAGCTGTTTTTT.

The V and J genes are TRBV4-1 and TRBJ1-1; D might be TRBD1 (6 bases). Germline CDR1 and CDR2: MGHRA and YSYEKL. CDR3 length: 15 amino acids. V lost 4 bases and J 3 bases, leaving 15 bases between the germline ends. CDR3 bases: TGCGCCAGCAGCCCAGGGGAGGGGTGGGACACTGAAGCTTTCTTT. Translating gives CASSPGEGWDTEAFF.

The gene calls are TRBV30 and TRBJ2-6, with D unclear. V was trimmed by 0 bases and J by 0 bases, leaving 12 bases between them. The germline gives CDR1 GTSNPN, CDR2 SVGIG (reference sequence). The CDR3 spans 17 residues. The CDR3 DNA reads TGTGCCTGGAGTGTACGTTCCGGGCCCTCTGGGGCCAACGTCCTGACTTTC. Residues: CAWSVRSGPSGANVLTF.

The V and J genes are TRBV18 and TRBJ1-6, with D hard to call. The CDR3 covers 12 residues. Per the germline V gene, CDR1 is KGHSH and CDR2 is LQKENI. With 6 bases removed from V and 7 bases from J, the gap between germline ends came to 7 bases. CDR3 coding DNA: TGTGCCAGCTCCCGTGCGAATTCACCCCTCCACTTT. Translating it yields CASSRANSPLHF.

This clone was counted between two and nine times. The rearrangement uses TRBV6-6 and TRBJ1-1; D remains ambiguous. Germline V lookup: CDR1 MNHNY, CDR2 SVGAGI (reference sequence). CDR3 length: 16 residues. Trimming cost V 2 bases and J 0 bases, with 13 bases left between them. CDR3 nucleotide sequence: TGTGCCAGCAGTTACGGAGGGATTGGCATGAACACTGAAGCTTTCTTT. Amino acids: CASSYGGIGMNTEAFF.

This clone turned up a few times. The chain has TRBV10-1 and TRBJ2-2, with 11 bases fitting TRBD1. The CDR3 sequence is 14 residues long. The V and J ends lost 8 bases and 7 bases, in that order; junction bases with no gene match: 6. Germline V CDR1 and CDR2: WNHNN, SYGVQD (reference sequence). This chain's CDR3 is CASRGQGASGELFF. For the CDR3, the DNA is TGCGCCAGCCGAGGACAGGGGGCAAGCGGGGAGCTGTTTTTT.

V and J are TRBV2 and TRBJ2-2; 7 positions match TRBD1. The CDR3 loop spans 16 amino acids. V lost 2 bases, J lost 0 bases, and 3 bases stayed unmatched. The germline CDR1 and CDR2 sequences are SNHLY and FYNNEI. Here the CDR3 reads CASSERGPSNTGELFF. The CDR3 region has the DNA TGTGCCAGCAGTGAAAGGGGGCCTTCGAACACCGGGGAGCTGTTTTTT.

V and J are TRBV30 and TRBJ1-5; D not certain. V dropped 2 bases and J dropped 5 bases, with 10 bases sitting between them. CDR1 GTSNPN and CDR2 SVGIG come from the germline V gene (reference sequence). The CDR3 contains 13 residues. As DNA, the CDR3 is TGTGCCTGGAGTTACCGGGAACATCAGCCCCAGCATTTT. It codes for CAWSYREHQPQHF.

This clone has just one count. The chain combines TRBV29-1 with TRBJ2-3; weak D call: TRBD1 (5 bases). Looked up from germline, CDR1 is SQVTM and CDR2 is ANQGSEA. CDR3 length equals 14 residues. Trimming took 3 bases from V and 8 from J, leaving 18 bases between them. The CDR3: CSVEEPQAFATQYF. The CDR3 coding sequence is TGCAGCGTTGAGGAACCACAGGCGTTTGCTACGCAGTATTTT.

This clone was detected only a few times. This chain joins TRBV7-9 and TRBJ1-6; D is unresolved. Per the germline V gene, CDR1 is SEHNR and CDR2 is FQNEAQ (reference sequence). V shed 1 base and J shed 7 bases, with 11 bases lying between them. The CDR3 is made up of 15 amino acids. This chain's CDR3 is CASSLGGDWNSPLHF. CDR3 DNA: TGTGCCAGCAGCTTAGGAGGTGATTGGAATTCACCCCTCCACTTT.

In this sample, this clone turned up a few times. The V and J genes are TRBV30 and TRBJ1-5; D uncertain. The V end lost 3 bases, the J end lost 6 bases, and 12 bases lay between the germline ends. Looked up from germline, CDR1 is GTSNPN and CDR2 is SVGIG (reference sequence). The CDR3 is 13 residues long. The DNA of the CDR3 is TGTGCCTGGAGCGCAGCCCTCGGTCAGCCCCAGCATTTT. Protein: CAWSAALGQPQHF.

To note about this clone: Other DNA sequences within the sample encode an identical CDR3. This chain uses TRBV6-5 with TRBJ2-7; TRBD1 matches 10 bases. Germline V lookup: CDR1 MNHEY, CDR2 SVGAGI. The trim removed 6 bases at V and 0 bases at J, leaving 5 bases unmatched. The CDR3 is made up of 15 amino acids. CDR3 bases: TGTGCCAGCAGCCGGGACAGGGGACTCTCCTACGAGCAGTACTTC. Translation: CASSRDRGLSYEQYF.

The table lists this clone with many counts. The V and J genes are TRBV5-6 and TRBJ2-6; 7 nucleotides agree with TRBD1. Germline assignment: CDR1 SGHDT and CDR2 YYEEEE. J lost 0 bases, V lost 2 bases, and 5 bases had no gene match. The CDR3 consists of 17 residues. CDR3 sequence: CASSFRTGRSGANVLTF. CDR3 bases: TGTGCCAGCAGCTTTAGGACAGGTCGCTCTGGGGCCAACGTCCTGACTTTC.

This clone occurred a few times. This CDR3 is CASSFERGYEQYF. CDR3 DNA: TGCGCCAGCAGCTTCGAGAGGGGTTACGAGCAGTACTTC. This chain uses TRBV5-1 with TRBJ2-7, with D possibly being TRBD1 or TRBD2 (5 bases each). CDR3 length equals 13 residues. The V end lost 2 bases, the J end lost 4 bases, and 10 bases lay between the germline ends. CDR1 and CDR2 from the germline V gene are SGHRS and YFSETQ. The full variable domain, rest sourced from reference TRBV5-1 and TRBJ2-7, is KAGVTQTPRYLIKTRGQQVTLSCSPISGHRSVSWYQQTPGQGLQFLFEYFSETQRNKGNFPGRFSGRQFSNSRSEMNVSTLELGDSALYLCASSFERGYEQYFGPGTRLTVT.

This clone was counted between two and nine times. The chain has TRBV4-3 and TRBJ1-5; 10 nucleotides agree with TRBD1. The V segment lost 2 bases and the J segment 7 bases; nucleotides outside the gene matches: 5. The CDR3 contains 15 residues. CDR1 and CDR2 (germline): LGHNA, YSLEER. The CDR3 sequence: CASSQIEGQGQPQHF. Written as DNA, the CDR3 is TGCGCCAGCAGCCAAATTGAGGGACAGGGGCAGCCCCAGCATTTT.

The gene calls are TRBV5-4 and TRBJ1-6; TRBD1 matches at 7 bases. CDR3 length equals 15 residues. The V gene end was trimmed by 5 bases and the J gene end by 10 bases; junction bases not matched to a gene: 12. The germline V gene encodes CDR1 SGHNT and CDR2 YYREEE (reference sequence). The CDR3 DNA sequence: TGTGCCAGCAGACCTTTCGACAGGGACGAATCACCCCTCCACTTT. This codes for CASRPFDRDESPLHF.

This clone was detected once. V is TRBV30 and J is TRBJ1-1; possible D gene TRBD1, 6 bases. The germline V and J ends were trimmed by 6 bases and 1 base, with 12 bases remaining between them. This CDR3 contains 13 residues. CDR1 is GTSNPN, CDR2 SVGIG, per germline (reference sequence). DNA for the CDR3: TGTGCCTGCCCAGGCAGGGGGAACACTGAAGCTTTCTTT. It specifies CACPGRGNTEAFF.

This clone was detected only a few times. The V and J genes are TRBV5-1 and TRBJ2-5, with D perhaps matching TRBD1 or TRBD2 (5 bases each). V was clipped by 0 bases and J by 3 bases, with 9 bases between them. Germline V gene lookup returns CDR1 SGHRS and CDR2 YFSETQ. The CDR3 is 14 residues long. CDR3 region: CASSLGGTEETQYF. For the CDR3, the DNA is TGCGCCAGCAGCTTGGGAGGGACCGAAGAGACCCAGTACTTC. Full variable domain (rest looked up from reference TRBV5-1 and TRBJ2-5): KAGVTQTPRYLIKTRGQQVTLSCSPISGHRSVSWYQQTPGQGLQFLFEYFSETQRNKGNFPGRFSGRQFSNSRSEMNVSTLELGDSALYLCASSLGGTEETQYFGPGTRLLVL.

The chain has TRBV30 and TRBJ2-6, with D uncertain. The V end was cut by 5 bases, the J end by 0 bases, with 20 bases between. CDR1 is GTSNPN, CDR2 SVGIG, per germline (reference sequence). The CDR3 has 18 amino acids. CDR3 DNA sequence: TGTGCCTGGGGACCGTGGGTGGCCTCACTCTCTGGGGCCAACGTCCTGACTTTC. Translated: CAWGPWVASLSGANVLTF.